This record covers a single T cell receptor beta chain. The data stem from a study of blood T cell repertoires in COVID-19. Authors' methods: Amplified reference gene primers provided the basis for estimating nucleated cell counts. The assay was immunoSEQ multiplex PCR, and TCRdb's table has in-frame clones only and misses some. V and J calls and clone size are as listed in that table; D and trimming were resolved from the DNA. The data show 250,000 to 300,000 clones, with 90% seen just once and 1% to 1.3% held by the top ten. The CDR3 consists of 16 residues. The germline V gene encodes CDR1 MDHEN and CDR2 SYDVKM. Unmatched junction bases numbered 7, after V lost 4 bases and J lost 3 bases.

The sequence came from a woman between 25 and 40 years old who had recovered from COVID-19. J is TRBJ2-7 and V is TRBV28, with 12 bases that match TRBD2. The sequenced sample was PBMCs or T cells enriched from blood (not recorded which). The CDR3 is CASSYPRLAGDYEQYF. The DNA of the CDR3 is TGTGCCAGCAGTTACCCCCGACTAGCGGGAGACTACGAGCAGTACTTC.